The 18 T cell receptor beta chains below come from one sample, sequenced in a study of T cells in Graves' hyperthyroidism and ophthalmopathy. Amplified TCR beta CDR3 regions came from RNA transcripts. The HTBI set primed first-round TCR CDR3 RT-PCR. TCRdb reprocessed the multiplex PCR reads with MiXCR, giving one entry per CDR3 protein. This table holds hundreds of thousands of distinct CDR3 sequences, more than 12% found once. Material: blood. All receptors come from a woman between 50 and 59 years old with Graves' ophthalmopathy.

The CDR3 spells CSARTGGSEQYF. CDR3 in DNA: TGCAGTGCTAGAACAGGGGGAAGCGAGCAGTACTTC. The chain employs TRBV20-1 and TRBJ2-7; 8 bases are shared with TRBD1. Trimming cost V 2 bases and J 6 bases; bases outside gene matches: 3. Germline loops: CDR1 DFQATT, CDR2 SNEGSKA (reference sequence). The CDR3 covers 12 residues.

The chain has TRBV28 and TRBJ1-6; D ambiguous. This CDR3 contains 15 residues. With 5 bases removed from V and 8 bases from J, the gap between germline ends came to 16 bases. Germline V gives CDR1 MDHEN, CDR2 SYDVKM. CDR3 residues: CASSRSGSGDSPLHF. In nucleotides, the CDR3 is TGTGCCAGCAGTCGATCCGGGTCCGGGGATTCACCCCTCCACTTT. The full variable domain, rest sourced from reference TRBV28 and TRBJ1-6, is DVKVTQSSRYLVKRTGEKVFLECVQDMDHENMFWYRQDPGLGLRLIYFSYDVKMKEKGDIPEGYSVSREKKERFSLILESASTNQTSMYLCASSRSGSGDSPLHFGNGTRLTVT.

This clonotype was recorded at least ten times. CDR3 DNA: TGCGCCAGCAGTGGGTCAATAGCCTACGAGCAGTACTTC. It is translated as CASSGSIAYEQYF. The rearrangement joins TRBV5-1 to TRBJ2-7, with D unclear. The CDR3 spans 13 residues. The V gene's germline CDR1 is SGHRS and CDR2 YFSETQ. Trimming left V 5 bases short and J 2 bases short, with 11 bases between.

The chain employs TRBV27 and TRBJ2-1; a possible D gene is TRBD2 (5 bases). Trimming pared 5 bases from V and 10 bases from J, leaving 12 bases between. The CDR3 has 12 amino acids. Looked up from germline, CDR1 is MNHEY and CDR2 is SMNVEV (reference sequence). In DNA, the CDR3 is TGTGCCAGCAGTCTAACTAGTCAGGAGCAGTTCTTC. Protein: CASSLTSQEQFF.

The chain carries TRBV29-1 and TRBJ2-6; tentatively, D is TRBD1 or TRBD2 (6 bases each). The CDR3 totals 16 residues. Germline V gives CDR1 SQVTM, CDR2 ANQGSEA. V lost 0 bases, J lost 0 bases, and 9 bases lay in between. This chain's CDR3 is CSVEDRGPSGANVLTF. The CDR3 DNA reads as TGCAGCGTTGAAGATCGGGGGCCCTCTGGGGCCAACGTCCTGACTTTC.

This clonotype was counted many times. The V call is TRBV7-9, the J call TRBJ2-3, with 11 positions matching TRBD2. Germline CDR1 reads SEHNR; CDR2 reads FQNEAQ (reference sequence). The CDR3 loop spans 16 amino acids. With V trimmed by 7 bases and J by 4 bases, 10 bases remained unmatched. CDR3 residues: CASIFHSGRASDTQYF. The CDR3 coding sequence is TGTGCCAGCATCTTTCATAGCGGGAGGGCCTCAGATACGCAGTATTTT.

This clonotype appeared a few times. This chain links TRBV28 with TRBJ2-5, with D maybe TRBD1 (6 bases). The CDR3 contains 15 residues. Trimming left V 6 bases short and J 1 base short, with 15 bases between. Per the germline V gene, CDR1 is MDHEN and CDR2 is SYDVKM. This CDR3 is CASSLTDRLQETQYF. CDR3 DNA: TGTGCCAGCAGCCTAACAGACAGGCTCCAAGAGACCCAGTACTTC.

Many counts were recorded for this clonotype. The genes are TRBV20-1 and TRBJ2-7; possibly TRBD1 or TRBD2 for D (5 bases each). Trimming shortened V by 2 bases and J by 2 bases, and 13 bases separated the two germline ends. This CDR3 comprises 14 residues. The V gene's germline CDR1 is DFQATT and CDR2 SNEGSKA (reference sequence). CDR3 sequence (DNA): TGCAGTGCTAGATCCGGGACCGGGACCTACGAGCAGTACTTC. As protein: CSARSGTGTYEQYF.

This clonotype was recorded many times. The rearrangement joins TRBV5-1 to TRBJ2-1, with 8 bases identical to TRBD2. CDR1 and CDR2 (germline): SGHRS, YFSETQ. The CDR3 spans 14 residues. V lost 8 bases, J lost 7 bases, and 11 bases stayed unmatched. CDR3 coding DNA: TGCGCCAGTACAAGCGGGAGAGTGTGGAATGAGCAGTTCTTC. It specifies CASTSGRVWNEQFF.

The table lists this clonotype with many counts. The J gene is TRBJ1-1, the V gene TRBV20-1, with D perhaps matching TRBD1 (6 bases). Trimming left V 3 bases short and J 0 bases short, with 14 bases between. The CDR3 contains 15 residues. CDR1 DFQATT and CDR2 SNEGSKA come from the germline V gene (reference sequence). Here the CDR3 reads CSARKTGTLNTEAFF. The CDR3 coding sequence is TGCAGTGCTAGGAAAACCGGGACATTGAACACTGAAGCTTTCTTT.

This clonotype was detected ten times or more. Germline and junction disagree at one end, which may indicate a read error. The chain joins TRBV20-1 to TRBJ2-5; 8 nucleotides align to TRBD2. CDR3 length: 15 amino acids. CDR1 DFQATT and CDR2 SNEGSKA come from the germline V gene (reference sequence). CDR3 sequence: CSAIRPGLGQGTQYF. CDR3 DNA: TGCAGTGCTATCCGACCGGGACTAGGACAAGGGACCCAGTACTTC.

The CDR3 reads CASSYRSSGTGELFF. CDR3 bases: TGTGCCAGCAGTTACCGGAGTAGCGGGACCGGGGAGCTGTTTTTT. The V and J genes are TRBV27 and TRBJ2-2, with 7 bases that match TRBD2. Unmatched junction bases numbered 7, after V lost 4 bases and J lost 5 bases. Germline lookup yields CDR1 MNHEY and CDR2 SMNVEV (reference sequence). The CDR3 is 15 residues long.

This sequence joins TRBV5-6 and TRBJ2-4; 8 bases are shared with TRBD1. Germline loops: CDR1 SGHDT, CDR2 YYEEEE. V trimming: 0 bases; J trimming: 0 bases; junction bases outside the gene matches: 8. The CDR3 runs to 18 residues. CDR3 DNA: TGTGCCAGCAGCTTGGCGGACAGGGTCCCCCTAGCCAAAAACATTCAGTACTTC. This encodes CASSLADRVPLAKNIQYF.

This clonotype occurred a few times. V usage is TRBV19 and J usage is TRBJ2-7, with 9 bases matching TRBD2. Looked up from germline, CDR1 is LNHDA and CDR2 is SQIVND (reference sequence). V was pared by 6 bases and J by 0 bases, with 6 bases of the junction left unmatched. The CDR3 is made up of 15 amino acids. In nucleotides, the CDR3 is TGTGCCAGTAGAATCGATAGCGGGAGCTCCTACGAGCAGTACTTC. Protein sequence: CASRIDSGSSYEQYF. Together with reference TRBV19 and TRBJ2-7, the CDR3 gives the full variable domain: DGGITQSPKYLFRKEGQNVTLSCEQNLNHDAMYWYRQDPGQGLRLIYYSQIVNDFQKGDIAEGYSVSREKKESFPLTVTSAQKNPTAFYLCASRIDSGSSYEQYFGPGTRLTVT.

In its sample, this clonotype was seen many times. J is TRBJ1-1 and V is TRBV7-9; tentatively, D is TRBD1 (6 bases). The germline V gene has CDR1 SEHNR and CDR2 FQNEAQ (reference sequence). The CDR3 is 13 residues long. V was trimmed by 3 bases and J by 6 bases, leaving 11 bases between them. The CDR3 loop is CASSFRGAAEAFF. The CDR3 DNA reads as TGTGCCAGCAGCTTCCGGGGGGCAGCTGAAGCTTTCTTT.

The J gene is TRBJ2-2, the V gene TRBV6-2 or TRBV6-3; D is possibly TRBD1 or TRBD2 (6 bases each). V was pared by 2 bases and J by 4 bases, with 11 bases between. The CDR3 consists of 15 residues. In germline, CDR1 is MNHEY, CDR2 SVGEGT. The CDR3 sequence: CASSYGRGGTGELFF. The CDR3 bases are TGTGCCAGCAGTTACGGCAGGGGAGGCACCGGGGAGCTGTTTTTT.

This clonotype has ten or more counts. The V call is TRBV27, the J call TRBJ1-2; possible D gene TRBD1, 5 bases. Germline CDR1 and CDR2: MNHEY and SMNVEV (reference sequence). The V and J ends lost 2 bases and 7 bases respectively, with 14 bases between them. This CDR3 region has 14 residues. This CDR3 reads CASSLRGRGSGYTF. The DNA for the CDR3 is TGTGCCAGCAGTTTACGGGGTAGGGGCTCTGGCTACACCTTC.

This clonotype was counted ten times or more. The V call is TRBV19, the J call TRBJ1-2; no reliable D call. This CDR3 is built from 14 residues. The ends were cut back, 10 bases at V and 5 bases at J, with 20 bases in the middle. The germline V gene encodes CDR1 LNHDA and CDR2 SQIVND (reference sequence). The CDR3 reads CATSPVGQNYGYTF. The CDR3 coding sequence is TGTGCCACCTCTCCGGTAGGCCAGAATTATGGCTACACCTTC.